These 19 T cell receptor beta chains originate from one sample sequenced in a study of blood T cell repertoires in COVID-19. Method: immunoSEQ multiplex PCR; TCRdb's copy keeps in-frame clones and lacks some. The sample lists 80,000 or so clones, approximately 85% occurring once. The sample comprised peripheral blood. The source is a man aged 55 to 70 with COVID-19, enrolled during active disease.

The chain combines TRBV6-1 with TRBJ1-5; 7 bases map to TRBD1. With 4 bases clipped from V and 0 bases from J, the junction kept 9 bases outside the gene matches. The CDR3 is made up of 17 amino acids. Germline V gene sequence: CDR1 MNHNS, CDR2 SASEGT. This chain's CDR3 is CASSGRGQVYSNQPQHF. The CDR3 DNA is TGTGCCAGCAGTGGTCGCGGACAGGTGTATAGCAATCAGCCCCAGCATTTT.

CDR3 sequence reads: CASSPGVAGGPAYEQYF. DNA for the CDR3: TGCGCCAGCAGCCCCGGGGTAGCGGGAGGGCCCGCCTACGAGCAGTACTTC. The J gene is TRBJ2-7, the V gene TRBV23-1; 11 positions match TRBD2. TRBV23-1 is noted as an ORF with a role that remains uncertain. The CDR3 is 17 amino acids. Losses at the gene ends were 6 bases for V and 2 bases for J; bases not matched to a gene: 12.

The chain recombines TRBV29-1 with TRBJ1-2, with 7 bases lining up with TRBD1. The CDR3 covers 12 residues. V shed 3 bases and J 4 bases; nucleotides not matched to a gene: 2. In germline, CDR1 is SQVTM, CDR2 ANQGSEA. The CDR3 sequence is CSVDGDSYGYTF. The CDR3 region has the DNA TGCAGCGTTGACGGGGACAGCTATGGCTACACCTTC.

This chain joins TRBV7-9 and TRBJ2-1; TRBD2 aligns across 11 bases. The germline V gene encodes CDR1 SEHNR and CDR2 FQNEAQ (reference sequence). There are 16 residues in the CDR3. The trim removed 5 bases at V and 5 bases at J, leaving 8 bases unmatched. The CDR3 sequence: CASSLPGTSGNNEQFF. The CDR3 nucleotides are TGTGCCAGCAGCCTACCGGGGACTAGCGGTAACAATGAGCAGTTCTTC.

This clone was observed a single time. The chain employs TRBV5-4 and TRBJ2-5; D is ambiguous. The V gene's germline CDR1 is SGHNT and CDR2 YYREEE (reference sequence). This CDR3 comprises 13 residues. V gave up 0 bases and J gave up 1 base, with 4 bases separating them. In DNA, the CDR3 is TGTGCCAGCAGCTTGGTCGGCCAAGAGACCCAGTACTTC. Protein: CASSLVGQETQYF.

The chain carries TRBV25-1 and TRBJ1-4; no firm D call. V was shortened by 3 bases and J by 0 bases, with 5 bases between the two germline ends. This CDR3 has 14 residues. Germline V gives CDR1 MGHDK, CDR2 SYGVNS. The CDR3 reads CASSDPATNEKLFF. The CDR3 region has the DNA TGTGCCAGCAGTGATCCAGCAACTAATGAAAAACTGTTTTTT.

The J gene is TRBJ1-6, the V gene TRBV25-1, with unresolved D. CDR3 length: 13 amino acids. Germline assignment: CDR1 MGHDK and CDR2 SYGVNS. V was clipped by 6 bases and J by 6 bases, with 9 bases between them. The CDR3 here is CASREVGNSPLHF. The DNA of the CDR3 is TGTGCCAGCAGGGAGGTGGGTAATTCACCCCTCCACTTT.

This clone was seen a single time. This chain links TRBV5-1 with TRBJ1-1, with 10 bases matching TRBD1. The ends lost 3 bases at V and 2 bases at J; junction bases unmatched: 7. Per germline, CDR1 SGHRS and CDR2 YFSETQ. The CDR3 length is 16 residues. The CDR3 coding sequence is TGCGCCAGCAGCTCGACAGGGGGCTTAGGTAACACTGAAGCTTTCTTT. Amino acid sequence: CASSSTGGLGNTEAFF.

This sequence joins TRBV28 and TRBJ2-1, with 9 bases fitting TRBD2. Trimming removed 3 bases from V and 6 bases from J; junction bases left unmatched: 6. The CDR3 is 15 amino acids. Germline V gives CDR1 MDHEN, CDR2 SYDVKM. This CDR3 is CASSFPSGVSNEQFF. The CDR3 DNA reads TGTGCCAGCAGTTTCCCTAGCGGGGTTAGCAATGAGCAGTTCTTC. Complete variable domain (other parts from reference TRBV28 and TRBJ2-1): DVKVTQSSRYLVKRTGEKVFLECVQDMDHENMFWYRQDPGLGLRLIYFSYDVKMKEKGDIPEGYSVSREKKERFSLILESASTNQTSMYLCASSFPSGVSNEQFFGPGTRLTVL.

The rearrangement joins TRBV6-5 to TRBJ2-4; D is perhaps TRBD1 (6 bases). Per germline, CDR1 MNHEY and CDR2 SVGAGI. The length of the CDR3 is 15 residues. The V end lost 7 bases, the J end lost 5 bases, and 18 bases lay between the germline ends. This chain's CDR3 is CASTLRPGQQNIQYF. Here the CDR3 DNA reads TGTGCCAGCACCCTGAGGCCCGGACAGCAAAACATTCAGTACTTC.

In its sample, this clone was seen once. This chain connects TRBV5-1 to TRBJ1-1, with D unclear. CDR3 length: 13 amino acids. The germline V gene has CDR1 SGHRS and CDR2 YFSETQ. The V end was cut by 2 bases, the J end by 5 bases, with 10 bases between. This CDR3 reads CASSFPGRTEAFF. The CDR3 DNA follows: TGCGCCAGCAGCTTCCCGGGGAGGACTGAAGCTTTCTTT.

This chain uses TRBV2 with TRBJ2-3; TRBD1 aligns across 7 bases. V gave up 4 bases and J gave up 0 bases; unmatched junction bases: 4. The CDR3 length is 15 residues. The V gene's germline CDR1 is SNHLY and CDR2 FYNNEI. The CDR3 loop is CASSGQGLSTDTQYF. Here the CDR3 DNA reads TGTGCCAGCAGTGGACAGGGTTTGAGCACAGATACGCAGTATTTT.

The chain carries TRBV19 and TRBJ1-4, with 7 bases identical to TRBD1. V trimming: 3 bases; J trimming: 5 bases; junction bases outside the gene matches: 12. The germline CDR1 and CDR2 sequences are LNHDA and SQIVND (reference sequence). The CDR3 is 17 residues long. The CDR3 region has the DNA TGTGCCAGTAGTATGGATCCTGACAGGGTGGGAAATGAAAAACTGTTTTTT. It codes for CASSMDPDRVGNEKLFF.

V gene TRBV5-4 combines with J gene TRBJ2-5; 12 bases are shared with TRBD1. CDR1 is SGHNT, CDR2 YYREEE, per germline (reference sequence). The CDR3 is 19 amino acids. The trim removed 4 bases at V and 4 bases at J, leaving 17 bases unmatched. CDR3 in amino acids: CASSTPGQGAWISRETQYF. CDR3 bases: TGTGCCAGCAGCACGCCGGGACAGGGGGCTTGGATTAGTAGAGAGACCCAGTACTTC.

This clone appeared a single time. This chain links TRBV24-1 with TRBJ1-5; 7 bases are shared with TRBD1. Germline CDR1 KGHDR, CDR2 SFDVKD. The length of the CDR3 is 12 residues. CDR3 in DNA: TGTCCAGGGGGAGGTAGCAATCAGCCCCAGCATTTT. This sequence encodes CPGGGSNQPQHF.

The rearrangement uses TRBV9 and TRBJ2-1; 8 nucleotides line up with TRBD1. Germline-derived CDR1 and CDR2 are SGDLS and YYNGEE. V trimming: 0 bases; J trimming: 3 bases; junction bases outside the gene matches: 5. The CDR3 has 16 residues. CDR3 DNA sequence: TGTGCCAGCAGCGTAGCTGGGACAGGTCTCTACAATGAGCAGTTCTTC. This translates into CASSVAGTGLYNEQFF.

V and J are TRBV28 and TRBJ1-2; D is unresolved. CDR3 length: 13 amino acids. Trimming stripped 5 bases from V and 1 base from J, with 8 bases between. Germline-derived CDR1 and CDR2 are MDHEN and SYDVKM. The CDR3 is CASSPGINYGYTF. CDR3 nucleotide sequence: TGTGCCAGCAGTCCGGGGATTAACTATGGCTACACCTTC.

The chain combines TRBV2 with TRBJ1-2; D uncertain. The ends were cut back, 3 bases at V and 2 bases at J, with 16 bases in the middle. From germline, CDR1 is SNHLY and CDR2 FYNNEI. The length of the CDR3 is 16 residues. DNA of the CDR3: TGTGCCAGCAGTGACAGTGCCAGGTGGTCCAACTATGGCTACACCTTC. Amino acid sequence: CASSDSARWSNYGYTF.

The chain combines TRBV7-3 with TRBJ2-3; 11 bases line up with TRBD2. Germline loops: CDR1 SGHTA, CDR2 FQGTGA. J lost 5 bases, V lost 5 bases, and 9 bases had no gene match. This CDR3 region has 16 residues. The CDR3: CASSQGLAGGQDTQYF. Written as DNA, the CDR3 is TGTGCCAGCAGCCAAGGACTAGCGGGCGGTCAAGATACGCAGTATTTT.